The sequence of this T cell receptor beta chain was determined in a study of CD8 T cells in ankylosing spondylitis. General observations from the study: The clones that were linked to disease were reported to be significantly enriched in matched synovial fluid samples from ankylosing spondylitis patients. Certain motif variants had earlier appeared in reactive arthritis synovial fluid and blood.

TCRdb redid the calling of the 5' RACE reads with MiXCR, one entry per CDR3 protein. The repertoire consists of 150,000 to 200,000 distinct CDR3 sequences, with approximately 13% occurring once and the leading ten covering 11%. This clonotype was recorded at least ten times. Its antigen remains unidentified. The CDR3 has 13 amino acids. V was shortened by 2 bases and J by 7 bases, with 13 bases between the two germline ends. The V gene's germline CDR1 is SGHDT and CDR2 YYEEEE. The specimen was blood, either unsorted or a sorted T cell fraction (not recorded which). This TCR derives from a female donor with ankylosing spondylitis or in good health (not recorded which). V is TRBV5-6 and J is TRBJ2-7, with D possibly TRBD1 on 6 matching bases. CDR3 nucleotide sequence: TGTGCCAGCAGCTTCGGACAACAGGGAGAGCAGTACTTC. This encodes CASSFGQQGEQYF. The full variable domain, completed using reference TRBV5-6 and TRBJ2-7, is DAGVTQSPTHLIKTRGQQVTLRCSPKSGHDTVSWYQQALGQGPQFIFQYYEEEERQRGNFPDRFSGHQFPNYSSELNVNALLLGDSALYLCASSFGQQGEQYFGPGTRLTVT.